The subject of this entry is one T cell receptor beta chain. Its antigen is unidentified. Among the 100 to 150 subjects of the validation cohort, separate from the approximately 700-subject first cohort, were the donors. The table came from immunoSEQ multiplex PCR; TCRdb's copy has only in-frame clones and leaves some out. The table lists 150,000 to 200,000 clones, about 86% of them singletons, with 2% to 2.5% in the top ten. This sample is drawn from a study of cytomegalovirus exposure and HLA in healthy donors. Broader study findings: According to a subsequent analysis, TCR clusters from the first cohort were inclined to appear together in the 110 or so validation repertoires.

The CDR3 spans 16 residues. Germline values: CDR1 LNHDA, CDR2 SQIVND (reference sequence). V lost 5 bases, J lost 7 bases, and 14 bases stayed unmatched. Source material: PBMCs. This sequence joins TRBV19 and TRBJ2-7; 10 nucleotides line up with TRBD1. The TCR was taken from a woman between 18 and 29 years old in good health and CMV-seronegative. The CDR3 DNA sequence: TGTGCCAGTAGTGCTTCCTGGACAGGGGGTTCGTGGGAGCAGTACTTC. Encoded protein: CASSASWTGGSWEQYF.